The 20 T cell receptor beta chains in this list originate from one sample, sequenced in a study of control samples from healthy donors and cancer patients. The assay was immunoSEQ multiplex PCR, and TCRdb's table has in-frame clones only and misses some. Seen here are 100,000 to 150,000 clones, approximately 89% observed once, and the top ten hold over 2.5%. Sequencing was carried out using blood. These receptors originate from a man in his 60s in good health.

The chain employs TRBV5-1 and TRBJ2-7; 7 positions agree with TRBD2. The V gene end was trimmed by 0 bases and the J gene end by 3 bases; junction bases not matched to a gene: 9. Germline values: CDR1 SGHRS, CDR2 YFSETQ. The CDR3 runs to 16 residues. DNA of the CDR3: TGCGCCAGCAGCTTGGCCATTGGCGGGGGTGACTACGAGCAGTACTTC. Protein sequence: CASSLAIGGGDYEQYF.

The V and J genes are TRBV28 and TRBJ2-1; TRBD2 matches 8 bases. Germline CDR1 reads MDHEN; CDR2 reads SYDVKM. V was clipped by 7 bases and J by 8 bases; unmatched bases: 10. The CDR3 contains 14 residues. DNA for the CDR3: TGTGCCAGCAATGGGGCGGGGGGCCTCTATGAGCAGTTCTTC. The encoded protein is CASNGAGGLYEQFF. The full variable domain, with the rest looked up from reference TRBV28 and TRBJ2-1, is DVKVTQSSRYLVKRTGEKVFLECVQDMDHENMFWYRQDPGLGLRLIYFSYDVKMKEKGDIPEGYSVSREKKERFSLILESASTNQTSMYLCASNGAGGLYEQFFGPGTRLTVL.

This chain joins TRBV28 and TRBJ2-1; 11 bases are shared with TRBD2. There are 17 residues in the CDR3. V lost 5 bases, J lost 3 bases, and 9 bases stayed unmatched. CDR1 MDHEN and CDR2 SYDVKM come from the germline V gene. The DNA of the CDR3 is TGTGCCAGCAGTCTAGCGGGGGGCCTTCGTAACTACAATGAGCAGTTCTTC. Protein product: CASSLAGGLRNYNEQFF.

The rearrangement joins TRBV27 to TRBJ1-2; TRBD1 is a possible D gene (5 bases). V was cut by 6 bases and J by 8 bases, with 19 bases left in between. This CDR3 spans 14 amino acids. The germline CDR1 and CDR2 sequences are MNHEY and SMNVEV (reference sequence). CDR3 bases: TGTGCCAGCAGCCAAACGGGACCGGAGGGGGGCTACACCTTC. Protein sequence: CASSQTGPEGGYTF.

This clone was detected once. This chain uses TRBV11-2 with TRBJ1-6; D remains unclear. The CDR3 is 15 residues long. Per the germline V gene, CDR1 is SGHAT and CDR2 is FQNNGV. Between the trimmed V and J ends, which lost 4 bases and 6 bases, there was a span of 13 bases. The CDR3 spells CASSSQLSGNSPLHF. The CDR3 bases are TGTGCCAGCAGCTCACAACTGAGCGGTAATTCACCCCTCCACTTT.

This clone was detected only once. The chain couples TRBV5-1 to TRBJ2-3; TRBD1 matches at 8 bases. This CDR3 has 15 amino acids. The germline CDR1 and CDR2 sequences are SGHRS and YFSETQ. The V and J ends lost 4 bases and 2 bases, in that order; junction bases with no gene match: 6. CDR3 sequence: CASSTDRVPTDTQYF. Written as DNA, the CDR3 is TGCGCCAGCAGCACGGACAGGGTCCCCACAGATACGCAGTATTTT.

The V call is TRBV18, the J call TRBJ1-4; D ambiguous. The CDR3 totals 17 residues. Trimming took 3 bases from V and 0 from J, leaving 14 bases between them. Germline values: CDR1 KGHSH, CDR2 LQKENI. In DNA, the CDR3 is TGTGCCAGCTCACCCGACACGGCGGTAGCAACTAATGAAAAACTGTTTTTT. This codes for CASSPDTAVATNEKLFF.

This sequence joins TRBV7-8 and TRBJ1-5; D uncertain. The CDR3 length is 14 residues. The V gene lost 1 base and the J gene lost 4 bases, with 8 bases spanning the gap. CDR1 and CDR2 from the germline V gene are SGHVS and FQNEAQ. CDR3 nucleotides: TGTGCCAGCAGCTTAGACCCCAGAAATCAGCCCCAGCATTTT. Its translation: CASSLDPRNQPQHF. The full variable domain, completed using reference TRBV7-8 and TRBJ1-5, is GAGVSQSPRYKVAKRGQDVALRCDPISGHVSLFWYQQALGQGPEFLTYFQNEAQLDKSGLPSDRFFAERPEGSVSTLKIQRTQQEDSAVYLCASSLDPRNQPQHFGDGTRLSIL.

In its sample, this clone was seen once. The chain carries TRBV7-2 and TRBJ2-3; unclear D gene. The V end was cut by 2 bases, the J end by 5 bases, with 5 bases between. CDR3 length equals 12 residues. CDR1 SGHTA and CDR2 FQGNSA come from the germline V gene. CDR3 nucleotides: TGTGCCAGCAGCTTATTGAAAGATACGCAGTATTTT. Translated: CASSLLKDTQYF.

This clone was found once. The rearrangement uses TRBV7-9 and TRBJ1-4, with a weak D call TRBD1 (6 bases). The V gene's germline CDR1 is SEHNR and CDR2 FQNEAQ (reference sequence). V was trimmed by 5 bases and J by 6 bases, leaving 19 bases between them. The CDR3 is 16 amino acids. The CDR3 here is CASSPGGASFYEKLFF. CDR3 coding DNA: TGTGCCAGCAGCCCCGGGGGGGCGAGCTTTTATGAAAAACTGTTTTTT.

The chain is built from TRBV7-2 and TRBJ1-2, with 10 bases that match TRBD1. The CDR3 sequence is 15 residues long. The ends lost 4 bases at V and 2 bases at J; junction bases unmatched: 4. CDR1 and CDR2 from the germline V gene are SGHTA and FQGNSA. This chain's CDR3 is CASSSGQGYNYGYTF. DNA for the CDR3: TGTGCCAGCAGCTCGGGACAGGGGTACAACTATGGCTACACCTTC. The variable domain in full, completed from reference TRBV7-2 and TRBJ1-2, reads GAGVSQSPSNKVTEKGKDVELRCDPISGHTALYWYRQSLGQGLEFLIYFQGNSAPDKSGLPSDRFSAERTGGSVSTLTIQRTQQEDSAVYLCASSSGQGYNYGYTFGSGTRLTVV.

The chain couples TRBV9 to TRBJ2-7; TRBD1 agrees at 9 bases. CDR1 is SGDLS, CDR2 YYNGEE, per germline. This CDR3 is built from 15 residues. Germline trimming cut 0 bases from V and 0 bases from J; bases unmatched to any gene: 1. The CDR3 region has the DNA TGTGCCAGCAGCGTAGGACAGGGGGTCTCCTACGAGCAGTACTTC. Its protein is CASSVGQGVSYEQYF.

This clone was counted once. J is TRBJ1-5 and V is TRBV27, with TRBD1 matching 8 bases. V was pared by 6 bases and J by 1 base, with 2 bases of the junction left unmatched. The CDR3 is 14 amino acids. Germline CDR1 and CDR2: MNHEY and SMNVEV (reference sequence). The CDR3 spells CASRDRASNQPQHF. The CDR3 DNA sequence: TGTGCCAGCAGGGACAGGGCCAGCAATCAGCCCCAGCATTTT.

The chain couples TRBV11-2 to TRBJ1-5; D not certain. Germline CDR1 SGHAT, CDR2 FQNNGV. Trimming stripped 3 bases from V and 8 bases from J, with 14 bases between. The CDR3 runs to 14 residues. CDR3 sequence (DNA): TGTGCCAGCAGCTTGACCAGTGTGGGCGAGCCCCAGCATTTT. The encoded protein is CASSLTSVGEPQHF.

This clone appeared once. The chain carries TRBV12-3 or TRBV12-4 and TRBJ2-2; tentative D call: TRBD2 (6 bases). This CDR3 region has 13 residues. Trimming stripped 1 base from V and 7 bases from J, with 7 bases between. CDR3 nucleotide sequence: TGTGCCAGCAGTTTAGGGGGAGGCGGGGAGCTGTTTTTT. It is translated as CASSLGGGGELFF.

As to this clone: Within the sample, other DNA sequences also encode this same CDR3. The chain carries TRBV9 and TRBJ1-1; the D gene is possibly TRBD1 (5 bases). With 1 base removed from V and 1 base from J, the gap between germline ends came to 5 bases. Germline V gene lookup returns CDR1 SGDLS and CDR2 YYNGEE. The CDR3 length is 13 residues. CDR3 amino acids: CASSVTGNTEAFF. In DNA, the CDR3 is TGTGCCAGCAGCGTAACAGGGAACACTGAAGCTTTCTTT. The complete variable domain, with remaining parts taken from reference TRBV9 and TRBJ1-1, reads DSGVTQTPKHLITATGQRVTLRCSPRSGDLSVYWYQQSLDQGLQFLIQYYNGEERAKGNILERFSAQQFPDLHSELNLSSLELGDSALYFCASSVTGNTEAFFGQGTRLTVV.

The chain uses TRBV5-6 and TRBJ2-5; 7 bases map to TRBD1. CDR1 and CDR2 from the germline V gene are SGHDT and YYEEEE. After removal of 3 bases from V and 4 bases from J, the junction contained 6 bases not matched to a gene. This CDR3 is built from 14 residues. The CDR3 loop is CASSYAGTVETQYF. CDR3 DNA sequence: TGTGCCAGCAGCTACGCCGGGACAGTAGAGACCCAGTACTTC.

The chain has TRBV6-5 and TRBJ1-1; D is unclear. V was clipped by 8 bases and J by 7 bases, with 8 bases between them. The CDR3 runs 10 residues. From germline, CDR1 is MNHEY and CDR2 SVGAGI. CDR3 sequence reads: CASWDGEAFF. CDR3 bases: TGTGCCAGCTGGGATGGTGAAGCTTTCTTT.

V is TRBV6-5 and J is TRBJ2-2; 9 bases agree with TRBD2. Germline CDR1 reads MNHEY; CDR2 reads SVGAGI. The CDR3 length is 15 residues. With 8 bases clipped from V and 7 bases from J, the junction kept 11 bases outside the gene matches. The CDR3 here is CASRIEGTSRGELFF. CDR3 in DNA: TGTGCCAGCCGTATCGAAGGGACTAGCCGCGGGGAGCTGTTTTTT.

The gene calls are TRBV18 and TRBJ1-2; 7 bases fit TRBD1. Unmatched junction bases numbered 8, after V lost 5 bases and J lost 2 bases. CDR3 length equals 15 residues. Germline CDR1 is KGHSH and CDR2 is LQKENI. CDR3 loop: CASSVDTGANYGYTF. CDR3 nucleotide sequence: TGTGCCAGCTCAGTAGACACAGGGGCGAACTATGGCTACACCTTC.